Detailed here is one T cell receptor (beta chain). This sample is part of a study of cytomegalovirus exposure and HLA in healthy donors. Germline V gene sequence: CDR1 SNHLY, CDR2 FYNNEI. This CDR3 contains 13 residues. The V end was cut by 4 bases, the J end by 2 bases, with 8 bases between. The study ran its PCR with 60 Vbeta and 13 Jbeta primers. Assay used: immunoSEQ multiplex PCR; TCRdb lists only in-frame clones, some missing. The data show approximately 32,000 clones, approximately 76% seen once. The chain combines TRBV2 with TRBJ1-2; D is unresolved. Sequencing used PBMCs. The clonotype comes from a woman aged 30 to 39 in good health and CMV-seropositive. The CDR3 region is CASSVTENYGYTF. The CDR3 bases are TGTGCCAGCAGTGTGACGGAGAACTATGGCTACACCTTC.